The sequence of this T cell receptor (beta chain) was determined in a study of beta chain features in type 1 diabetes. Regarding the study as a whole: Moderate but significant shortening of TCRB CDR3s was recorded in all four CD4+ subsets from Type 1 diabetes patients.

Expressed TCRB transcripts were sequenced because the entire RNA isolate underwent reverse transcription. The repertoire was sequenced with immunoSEQ multiplex PCR; TCRdb's copy has only in-frame clones and lacks some. The data contain a few hundred thousand clones, 16% of them singletons. This CDR3 is 15 amino acids long. Germline V gene lookup returns CDR1 ENHRY and CDR2 SYGVKD. The J segment lost 7 bases and the V segment lost 5 bases, leaving 5 bases of the junction unmatched. This clone was counted only a few times. Its antigen is still unknown. The rearrangement uses TRBV10-3 and TRBJ2-2; 12 positions match TRBD2. Source material: naive CD4+ T cells from blood. The sequence derives from a man aged 25-40 years with type 1 diabetes. The CDR3 is CAISRLAGADGELFF. In DNA form, the CDR3 reads TGTGCCATCAGTAGACTAGCGGGAGCTGACGGGGAGCTGTTTTTT.